This passage covers 24 T cell receptor beta chains from one sample sequenced in a study of T cell responses to AZD1222 COVID-19 vaccine. Profiled with immunoSEQ multiplex PCR; TCRdb holds only in-frame clones, not every one. The table lists about 140,000 clones, approximately 90% of them singletons. Specimen: peripheral blood, collected on day 0 of AZD1222 vaccination. The receptors were sampled from an adult in good health.

In DNA form, the CDR3 reads TGTGCCAGCAGCCAAACTATACCGGGACTACGCACAGATACGCAGTATTTT. Translated: CASSQTIPGLRTDTQYF. This chain links TRBV3-1 (or the pseudogene TRBV3-2) with TRBJ2-3; 7 positions match TRBD2. The germline V gene has CDR1 LGHDT and CDR2 YNNKEL (reference sequence). CDR3 length: 17 amino acids. V trimming: 2 bases; J trimming: 1 base; junction bases outside the gene matches: 9.

This chain uses TRBV10-3 with TRBJ1-1; possibly TRBD1 for D (5 bases). Trimming cost V 3 bases and J 0 bases, with 11 bases left between them. The V gene's germline CDR1 is ENHRY and CDR2 SYGVKD. The CDR3 covers 15 residues. CDR3 sequence reads: CAISDLAGMNTEAFF. The CDR3 nucleotides are TGTGCCATCAGTGACCTGGCAGGGATGAACACTGAAGCTTTCTTT.

The J gene is TRBJ1-1, the V gene TRBV30; D unresolved. Germline loops: CDR1 GTSNPN, CDR2 SVGIG (reference sequence). This CDR3 comprises 11 residues. The V and J ends lost 3 bases and 7 bases respectively, with 9 bases between them. The CDR3 region has the DNA TGTGCCTGGAGCGCCCAACGTGAAGCTTTCTTT. It yields the protein CAWSAQREAFF.

The CDR3 loop is CSASFGQESSSGANVLTF. For the CDR3, the DNA is TGCAGTGCTAGTTTTGGGCAGGAATCAAGCTCTGGGGCCAACGTCCTGACTTTC. This sequence joins TRBV20-1 and TRBJ2-6, with no clear D. This CDR3 is built from 18 residues. CDR1 is DFQATT, CDR2 SNEGSKA, per germline (reference sequence). Trimming removed 3 bases at V and 0 bases at J, with 18 bases between.

On this clone: At the DNA level, this CDR3 is encoded by other sequences in the same sample as well. J is TRBJ2-5 and V is TRBV25-1; D is unclear. There are 10 residues in the CDR3. Trimming left V 5 bases short and J 5 bases short, with 3 bases between. From germline, CDR1 is MGHDK and CDR2 SYGVNS. The CDR3: CASSRETQYF. The CDR3 DNA reads as TGTGCCAGCAGTAGGGAGACCCAGTACTTC.

The chain is built from TRBV19 and TRBJ2-4; 7 nucleotides line up with TRBD1. Germline lookup yields CDR1 LNHDA and CDR2 SQIVND (reference sequence). The trim removed 6 bases at V and 2 bases at J, leaving 4 bases unmatched. The CDR3 runs 14 residues. CDR3 region: CASREQGTKNIQYF. The CDR3 coding sequence is TGTGCCAGTAGAGAACAGGGGACCAAAAACATTCAGTACTTC.

The gene calls are TRBV5-1 and TRBJ1-4; D unclear. Trimming stripped 5 bases from V and 0 bases from J, with 11 bases between. Germline V CDR1 and CDR2: SGHRS, YFSETQ. The CDR3 length is 15 residues. The CDR3 coding sequence is TGCGCCAGCAGACCCGACCCTACAACTAATGAAAAACTGTTTTTT. It specifies CASRPDPTTNEKLFF.

The V and J genes are TRBV20-1 and TRBJ2-1; 10 bases fit TRBD2. Losses at the gene ends were 3 bases for V and 7 bases for J; bases not matched to a gene: 9. Germline loops: CDR1 DFQATT, CDR2 SNEGSKA (reference sequence). The CDR3 sequence is 15 residues long. The CDR3 protein is CSASGSGRVLNEQFF. The CDR3, as DNA: TGCAGTGCTAGTGGAAGCGGGAGGGTCTTGAATGAGCAGTTCTTC.

This sequence joins TRBV2 and TRBJ2-2; 8 nucleotides agree with TRBD2. Germline assignment: CDR1 SNHLY and CDR2 FYNNEI. The junction had 14 bases not matched to a gene; V was cut back by 10 bases and J by 4 bases. The CDR3 is 16 residues long. The CDR3 nucleotides read TGTGCCATGTCCCCTGGGAGCGGGGGTGTCACCGGGGAGCTGTTTTTT. It specifies CAMSPGSGGVTGELFF.

This chain connects TRBV6-5 to TRBJ1-2; D not certain. The V gene lost 6 bases and the J gene lost 5 bases, with 10 bases spanning the gap. The CDR3 sequence is 12 residues long. The germline V gene has CDR1 MNHEY and CDR2 SVGAGI. CDR3 bases: TGTGCCAGCAGAGTACCGGGTTATGGCTACACCTTC. Translation: CASRVPGYGYTF.

This sequence joins TRBV30 and TRBJ1-1; D perhaps matches TRBD1 (5 bases). Germline V gives CDR1 GTSNPN, CDR2 SVGIG (reference sequence). V was clipped by 3 bases and J by 4 bases, with 15 bases between them. CDR3 length: 14 residues. The CDR3 loop is CAWRAGGGGTEAFF. CDR3 sequence (DNA): TGTGCCTGGAGAGCTGGTGGGGGGGGCACTGAAGCTTTCTTT.

The genes are TRBV11-2 and TRBJ1-2, with D maybe TRBD1 (5 bases). V was clipped by 5 bases and J by 5 bases, with 12 bases between them. This CDR3 has 13 amino acids. Germline CDR1 SGHAT, CDR2 FQNNGV. The CDR3 sequence is CASSPIGGYGYTF. The DNA of the CDR3 is TGTGCCAGCAGCCCGATCGGGGGATATGGCTACACCTTC.

This chain uses TRBV12-5 with TRBJ2-7; 9 nucleotides line up with TRBD1. V gave up 5 bases and J gave up 3 bases; unmatched junction bases: 2. CDR1 is LGHNT, CDR2 FRNRAP, per germline. The CDR3 spans 13 residues. DNA of the CDR3: TGTGCTAGTGGTCTGGACAGGGGCTACGAGCAGTACTTC. Residues: CASGLDRGYEQYF. Filled out from reference TRBV12-5 and TRBJ2-7, the complete variable domain reads DARVTQTPRHKVTEMGQEVTMRCQPILGHNTVFWYRQTMMQGLELLAYFRNRAPLDDSGMPKDRFSAEMPDATLATLKIQPSEPRDSAVYFCASGLDRGYEQYFGPGTRLTVT.

The chain joins TRBV27 to TRBJ1-1; 8 bases are shared with TRBD1. CDR3 length equals 15 residues. Unmatched junction bases numbered 7, after V lost 6 bases and J lost 1 base. Germline V lookup: CDR1 MNHEY, CDR2 SMNVEV (reference sequence). The chain's CDR3 is CASSDSGTGNTEAFF. The CDR3 DNA is TGTGCCAGCAGCGATTCCGGGACAGGGAACACTGAAGCTTTCTTT.

J is TRBJ2-7 and V is TRBV4-2; 8 bases map to TRBD1. J lost 2 bases, V lost 3 bases, and 6 bases had no gene match. Germline V gene lookup returns CDR1 LGHNA and CDR2 YNFKEQ. This CDR3 spans 15 amino acids. In DNA form, the CDR3 reads TGTGCCAGCAGCCAGCAACGGACAGGGACCTACGAGCAGTACTTC. Amino acid sequence: CASSQQRTGTYEQYF.

V is TRBV6-1 and J is TRBJ1-2; D remains ambiguous. The CDR3 consists of 15 residues. Between the trimmed V and J ends, which lost 0 bases and 4 bases, there was a span of 12 bases. CDR1 is MNHNS and CDR2 is SASEGT in the germline V gene. CDR3 sequence: CASSEAPSPSYGYTF. CDR3 sequence (DNA): TGTGCCAGCAGTGAAGCCCCTTCCCCTAGCTATGGCTACACCTTC.

This sequence joins TRBV2 and TRBJ1-4; D might be TRBD1 (5 bases). Germline values: CDR1 SNHLY, CDR2 FYNNEI. The V end lost 7 bases, the J end lost 8 bases, and 17 bases lay between the germline ends. The CDR3 is 14 amino acids. The CDR3, as DNA: TGTGCCAGCAAAGCGGGGGATCTGGCGGAAAAACTGTTTTTT. Amino acids: CASKAGDLAEKLFF.

The rearrangement joins TRBV7-9 to TRBJ2-7, with 8 nucleotides matching TRBD1. The V and J ends lost 5 bases and 2 bases, in that order; junction bases with no gene match: 5. Germline-derived CDR1 and CDR2 are SEHNR and FQNEAQ (reference sequence). This CDR3 region has 14 residues. CDR3 coding DNA: TGTGCCAGCAGCGACAGGGGAGAGGCCTACGAGCAGTACTTC. Amino acids: CASSDRGEAYEQYF.

CDR3 sequence reads: CASSYDSHAGNTEAFF. The CDR3 nucleotides are TGTGCCAGCAGTTACGACTCTCATGCGGGGAACACTGAAGCTTTCTTT. The chain employs TRBV6-5 and TRBJ1-1, with unresolved D. Germline V gives CDR1 MNHEY, CDR2 SVGAGI. The germline V and J ends were trimmed by 2 bases and 1 base, with 14 bases remaining between them. The CDR3 consists of 16 residues.

This clone came up once. At one of its ends the junction is not consistent with the germline gene, which may arise from a read error. The gene calls are TRBV6-1 and TRBJ1-2; 7 nucleotides agree with TRBD1. CDR1 and CDR2 (germline): MNHNS, SASEGT. This CDR3 is built from 16 residues. CDR3 protein: CASREGPSGGSVGYTF. The DNA of the CDR3 is TGTGCCAGCAGAGAAGGACCCTCAGGGGGTTCCGTCGGCTACACCTTC.

This sequence joins TRBV3-1 (or the pseudogene TRBV3-2) and TRBJ1-3; D is uncertain. The CDR3 spans 11 residues. The germline gives CDR1 LGHDT, CDR2 YNNKEL (reference sequence). Trimming cost V 2 bases and J 14 bases, with 10 bases left between them. The CDR3 spells CASSQPGSLYF. CDR3 DNA sequence: TGTGCCAGCAGCCAACCGGGATCATTATATTTT.

The chain combines TRBV12-3 or TRBV12-4 with TRBJ1-3; D is uncertain. Between the trimmed V and J ends, which lost 7 bases and 3 bases, there was a span of 7 bases. This CDR3 is built from 12 residues. In DNA form, the CDR3 reads TGTGCCAGCAACCGCCTTGGAAACACCATATATTTT. It yields the protein CASNRLGNTIYF.

The chain links TRBV5-1 to TRBJ2-3, with D unresolved. The length of the CDR3 is 13 residues. CDR1 and CDR2 from the germline V gene are SGHRS and YFSETQ. The V and J ends lost 1 base and 6 bases respectively, with 9 bases between them. The CDR3 sequence: CASSLTDQDTQYF. The DNA of the CDR3 is TGCGCCAGCAGCTTGACGGACCAGGATACGCAGTATTTT.

The chain links TRBV4-1 to TRBJ1-4; weak D call: TRBD1 (5 bases). CDR3 length: 18 residues. Germline CDR1 and CDR2: MGHRA and YSYEKL. Deletions cut 4 bases from V and 10 bases from J, with 28 bases between. The CDR3 protein is CASSPEMRGGGASGKLFF. The CDR3 DNA reads as TGCGCCAGCAGCCCCGAAATGAGGGGCGGTGGGGCTTCGGGAAAACTGTTTTTT.